This entry features one T cell receptor (beta chain) sequence. Its antigen is still unknown. The source of the sample is a study of cytomegalovirus exposure and HLA in healthy donors. This cohort consisted of healthy bone marrow donors. Findings and limits, study-wide: The authors later found most CMV-associated TCR beta chains appeared HLA-restricted. Analysis was carried out at a later point, and it linked a missense DCLRE1C variant to TCR beta V- and J-gene trimming.

The PCR ran on 60 Vbeta and 13 Jbeta primers. The authors' processing: As a later analysis found, there were 80 million or so unique TCR beta chains, of which about 10 million were shared. This table comes from immunoSEQ multiplex PCR, and its TCRdb copy is limited to in-frame clones, with some not included. V and J calls plus clone size are reproduced from that table; the DNA served to infer D and trimming. The sample holds about 130,000 clones; roughly 74% are singletons and the top ten take roughly 7.5%. J lost 0 bases, V lost 7 bases, and 3 bases had no gene match. CDR1 MNHEY and CDR2 SVGAGI come from the germline V gene. The CDR3 is made up of 14 amino acids.

This TCR was sampled from a male donor in good health and CMV-seronegative. The sequenced material came from PBMCs. The chain recombines TRBV6-5 with TRBJ1-1; 9 bases are shared with TRBD1. The chain's CDR3 is CASTRDRVNTEAFF. CDR3 sequence (DNA): TGTGCCAGCACTCGGGACAGGGTGAACACTGAAGCTTTCTTT.